The subject of this entry is one TCR beta chain. Its antigen remains undetermined. No base-level quality is on record; no much larger clone is a single base apart. Hyperthyroidism patients were aged 18 to 65 years and newly diagnosed, with disease duration of less than 2 months. Any patient with an uncontrolled infection, another autoimmune disease, pregnancy or lactation was excluded. Diagnoses relied on clinical symptoms, serum thyroxine and TRAb, thyroid ultrasound and orbital computed tomography. Blood from progressor patients was collected at the time of first diagnosis with hyperthyroidism, before any ophthalmopathy symptoms had appeared. PBMCs were separated from approximately 10 ml of fresh peripheral blood using Ficoll-Paque density gradient centrifugation. Progressor patients were initially diagnosed with Graves' hyperthyroidism and developed ophthalmopathy during follow-up. Total RNA was extracted using Trizol reagent, and RNA quality was assessed on an Agilent 2100 Bioanalyzer.

The TCR beta CDR3 regions were amplified from the RNA transcripts. A first-round RT-PCR of the TCR CDR3 used the HTBI primer set with the Qiagen OneStep RT-PCR kit. A second multiplex PCR round built the libraries, followed by size selection and purification. The libraries were sequenced on an Illumina HiSeq2000 using paired-end 100 bp reads. In the original analysis: SOAPnuke was used to process the raw data, with reads discarded if the reads contained adapters or uncalled bases, had a mean Phred below 15, or lacked an exact constant-primer or identifier match. COPE v1.2.5 was used to merge high-quality paired reads, and clonotypes were defined as unique nucleotide sequences. MiTCR v1.1 was used to align the clonotypes against IMGT TRBV, TRBD and TRBJ reference segments. The analysis included only V-J combinations with a frequency above 0.0001, which together covered 99% to 99.2% of the repertoires. A TCS score was defined as the ratio between F50 (clonal expansion) and ExV (chaos), using BLOSUM62-based TCRdist between CDR3 peptides within each V-J. Welch's t-statistics and random forest reduced 450 to 600 V-J features to 10 to 15, which were used in a naive Bayes classifier (R e1071). The public reads were reanalyzed by TCRdb: fastp trimming at Q25, MiXCR alignment, in-frame beta chains only. Identical CDR3 proteins give one entry, which carries the most common genes and DNA. Here the V and J calls rest on TCRdb's processing, not on the authors' analysis. The sample table contains fewer than 300,000 distinct CDR3 sequences; only one count was recorded for 20% to 25% of them. Together, the top ten hold approximately 30% of the sample.

The data derive from a study of T cells in Graves' hyperthyroidism and ophthalmopathy (dated by TCRdb to between 2018 and 2020). For the study in its entirety: Peripheral blood was sampled at the time of initial diagnosis, prior to any treatment. In several Graves' hyperthyroidism patients, the study also compared T-cell repertoires from thyroid tissue with T-cell repertoires from blood. Once sampling was done, hyperthyroidism patients were given methimazole at a starting dose of 30 mg daily, whereas ophthalmopathy patients were given high-dose intravenous methylprednisolone. To identify TCR V-J signatures that set the groups apart, the researchers used a discovery cohort of about a hundred patients, made up of under 50 with Graves' ophthalmopathy and 57 with stable Graves' hyperthyroidism. For training and testing, the 100 or so patients in the discovery cohort were randomly divided in a 7:3 ratio. The paper reports TCR Vbeta CDR3 sequencing of 140 or so peripheral blood samples: under 45 ophthalmopathy, fewer than 80 hyperthyroidism and around 17 progressor patients. An independent validation cohort of around 19 hyperthyroidism patients and approximately 15 patients who later progressed to ophthalmopathy tested prospective prediction of ophthalmopathy. Results the study describes overall, beyond this receptor: Most expanded thyroid clonotypes (frequency above 0.001) were also detected in blood, a finding suggesting that blood repertoires may reflect thyroid immune responses. Ophthalmopathy was separated from stable hyperthyroidism by a 13 V-J signature model, with just over 85% sensitivity and about 81% specificity obtained in cross-validation and 80%/75% obtained in testing. During validation, the model predicted progression to ophthalmopathy a median of about 6.3 months ahead of onset, with just under 71% sensitivity and 72.22% specificity. Sample size was not statistically predetermined, and investigators were not blinded to group allocation.

Via the germline V gene, CDR1 is MNHEY and CDR2 SVGEGT. From V the trimming removes 10 bases and from J it removes 3 bases, while the gene matches leave 4 bases of the junction unaccounted for. Including the terminal cysteine and phenylalanine, the CDR3 comprises 12 residues. The only DNA kept is the CDR3, 36 bases in frame from the first base. The sample taken for sequencing was blood. This sequence originates from a man in his forties with Graves' hyperthyroidism that later progressed to Graves' ophthalmopathy. Recombination joined TRBV6-2 or TRBV6-3 with TRBJ2-5; 8 middle bases align to TRBD1. The sequenced DNA: TGTGCCACCTCGGACAGGGAAGAGACCCAGTACTTC. The resulting protein is CATSDREETQYF.